One sample yielded the 9 T cell receptor beta chains listed below, sequenced in a study of T-cell reconstitution after alpha-beta-depleted transplantation in children. Unique molecular identifiers featured in how the TCRbeta library was prepared. Using its own MiXCR run on the PCR reads, TCRdb lists one record per CDR3 protein. This sample carries more than 550,000 distinct CDR3 sequences, roughly a tenth of them seen once, and the ten largest clones take roughly 4%. The input for sequencing was PBMCs from the stem cell graft donor, taken from the stem cell graft. Receptors were obtained from a human donor who donated a stem cell graft to a child with acute myeloid leukemia.

At least ten counts were recorded for this clonotype. The chain uses TRBV24-1 and TRBJ2-3; TRBD1 or TRBD2 may be the D gene (5 bases each). Per germline, CDR1 KGHDR and CDR2 SFDVKD. Trimming shortened V by 5 bases and J by 6 bases, and 17 bases separated the two germline ends. This CDR3 has 15 residues. The CDR3, as DNA: TGTGCCACCAGTGCCGGGACGGTTTATTGGGATACGCAGTATTTT. This gives the protein CATSAGTVYWDTQYF.

The chain uses TRBV5-1 and TRBJ2-2, with 12 bases identical to TRBD2. V was clipped by 2 bases and J by 0 bases; unmatched bases: 5. Germline V gives CDR1 SGHRS, CDR2 YFSETQ. The CDR3 has 18 amino acids. The CDR3 nucleotides read TGCGCCAGCAGCTTCCAGACTAGCGGGAGTTCGAACACCGGGGAGCTGTTTTTT. Translation gives CASSFQTSGSSNTGELFF.

This clonotype was seen more than once but under ten times. The genes are TRBV20-1 and TRBJ2-7; TRBD1 matches 7 bases. CDR3 length: 13 residues. Germline assignment: CDR1 DFQATT and CDR2 SNEGSKA (reference sequence). Germline trimming cut 8 bases from V and 4 bases from J; bases unmatched to any gene: 11. CDR3 residues: CSIGRGGLYEQYF. CDR3 in DNA: TGCAGTATCGGTCGAGGGGGCCTGTACGAGCAGTACTTC.

This clonotype appeared a few times. The chain couples TRBV5-6 to TRBJ1-1, with D possibly matching TRBD1 (6 bases). V was pared by 4 bases and J by 7 bases, with 17 bases between. The CDR3 consists of 14 residues. From germline, CDR1 is SGHDT and CDR2 YYEEEE. In DNA form, the CDR3 reads TGTGCCAGCAGCCCTGGAACAGGGTTCCTTGAAGCTTTCTTT. It codes for CASSPGTGFLEAFF.

This clonotype was seen more than once but under ten times. This chain links TRBV12-3 or TRBV12-4 with TRBJ2-1; the D gene is possibly TRBD2 (6 bases). Trimming stripped 4 bases from V and 8 bases from J, with 18 bases between. This CDR3 contains 15 residues. The CDR3 nucleotides read TGTGCCAGCAGTTGGGGGGAAGGCCTACTGGATGAGCAGTTCTTC. Encoded protein: CASSWGEGLLDEQFF.

This clonotype was found many times. J is TRBJ2-1 and V is TRBV7-3; a weak D match, TRBD1 (6 bases). V was pared by 5 bases and J by 7 bases, with 18 bases between. The CDR3 is 15 residues long. Germline values: CDR1 SGHTA, CDR2 FQGTGA. CDR3 nucleotides: TGTGCCAGCAGCCTATACCGGGACATCTTGAATGAGCAGTTCTTC. Its translation is CASSLYRDILNEQFF.

The sample holds a few counts of this clonotype. The chain combines TRBV11-2 with TRBJ2-1; 7 bases match TRBD2. Germline V lookup: CDR1 SGHAT, CDR2 FQNNGV. V lost 4 bases and J lost 8; bases outside the gene matches: 8. This CDR3 spans 14 amino acids. CDR3 protein: CASSSWTSDHEQFF. In nucleotides, the CDR3 is TGTGCCAGCAGCTCCTGGACTAGTGACCATGAGCAGTTCTTC.

This clonotype was seen a handful of times. The rearrangement links TRBV28 to TRBJ1-2; weak D call: TRBD1 (6 bases). Trimming cost V 8 bases and J 2 bases, with 12 bases left between them. The CDR3 covers 13 residues. CDR1 is MDHEN, CDR2 SYDVKM, per germline. The CDR3 protein is CASGWTENYGYTF. CDR3 DNA sequence: TGTGCCAGCGGTTGGACAGAAAACTATGGCTACACCTTC.

Ten or more counts support this clonotype. The rearrangement uses TRBV5-1 and TRBJ1-1; D unclear. CDR1 is SGHRS and CDR2 is YFSETQ in the germline V gene. This CDR3 has 13 amino acids. Trimming took off 1 base at V and 7 bases at J, with 11 bases between the two ends. The CDR3 sequence: CASSLSGPGEAFF. For the CDR3, the DNA is TGCGCCAGCAGCTTGTCCGGGCCTGGTGAAGCTTTCTTT.